The sequence of this TCR beta chain was determined in a study of shared clonotypes between healthy human individuals. Study details: Each donor had three CD4 naive, three CD4 memory, two CD8 naive and one CD8 memory plate.

Sequenced by immunoSEQ multiplex PCR; TCRdb stores in-frame clones only, minus some. Found here are more than 1.2 million clones, approximately 98.5% of them singletons; the top ten hold roughly 0.35%. Whole-study findings and limits: On the whole, naive subsets had larger estimated richness than memory subsets had. What rarefaction showed was incomplete sorted-subset sequencing despite large depth.

As regards this clone: Its antigen remains unidentified.

V gave up 5 bases and J gave up 10 bases; unmatched junction bases: 4. This CDR3 contains 12 residues. CDR1 SGHVS and CDR2 FNYEAQ come from the germline V gene. The sample consisted of naive CD4+ T cells sorted from blood. Subset denoted: CD45RA+ positively selected. The V call is TRBV7-6, the J call TRBJ1-3, with 8 bases that match TRBD1. The receptor was derived from a man younger than 45 in good health. CDR3 in DNA: TGTGCCAGCAGCAATCACAGGGGGACCATATATTTT. Its protein is CASSNHRGTIYF.